This T cell receptor beta chain was recovered during a study of cytomegalovirus exposure and HLA in healthy donors. PCR amplification relied on 60 Vbeta primers (plus 13 Jbeta primers). Here immunoSEQ multiplex PCR was the method, and the copy in TCRdb shows in-frame clones only, minus some. The table has 130,000 to 150,000 clones, around 9.6% seen once; the top ten hold approximately 2%. Study-level findings and limits: HLA restriction was apparent for most CMV-associated TCR beta chains in a later analysis. Sequence variants that were highly shared formed a cluster that was likely a sequencing artifact. Both high specificity and high sensitivity reportedly marked the classifier's diagnosis of cytomegalovirus status.

Trimming took 4 bases from V and 0 from J; bases not matched to a gene: 11. The CDR3 has 19 amino acids. Germline CDR1 reads LNHDA; CDR2 reads SQIVND (reference sequence). As regards this clone: The antigen remains undetermined.

V and J are TRBV19 and TRBJ1-6; TRBD1 agrees at 8 bases. This clonotype originated in a male donor in good health and CMV-seronegative. The sequencing input was PBMCs. As DNA, the CDR3 is TGTGCCAGTAGTACCCGTTGGACAGGGCTAAGCTCCTATAATTCACCCCTCCACTTT. Residues: CASSTRWTGLSSYNSPLHF.